The entry below describes one T cell receptor (beta chain). Antigen: not known. At one end, the junction sequence differs from germline, possibly due to a read error. This sample stems from a study of tumor and adjacent non-tumor tissue in lung cancer. Findings and caveats of the study: Patients with more diverse tumor TCRs had worse survival. Top 100 clones took a larger repertoire share in normal lung.

A modified ARM-PCR protocol with three rounds of nested PCR amplified TCRbeta. TCRdb re-called the multiplex PCR reads with MiXCR, one entry per CDR3 protein. The sample lists fewer than 120,000 distinct CDR3 sequences; over 70% were seen once. Germline lookup yields CDR1 LGHNA and CDR2 YSLEER. The CDR3 runs 14 residues. RNA was extracted from bulk tissue without any cell sorting. The J gene is TRBJ2-3, the V gene TRBV4-3, with D perhaps matching TRBD2 (5 bases). The TCR sequence derives from a man between 70 and 80 years old with non-small cell lung cancer. The sequenced material came from lung tumor tissue. The CDR3 DNA sequence: TGCACCAGCAGCCAAGAAACTAGAGCAGATATGCAGTATTTT. Translating gives CTSSQETRADMQYF.